This entry is about one T cell receptor (beta chain). Primed by a sample-barcoded 5' primer and a J-beta primer mix, a second PCR proceeded for 7 to 11 cycles. TCRdb itself ran the 5' RACE reads through MiXCR, one entry per CDR3 protein. The sample lists about 1.6 million distinct CDR3 sequences; 34% were seen once. This specimen comes from a study of blood T cells in healthy people across ages. They isolated at least 7 million PBMCs from each sample. In germline, CDR1 is SGHTA, CDR2 FQGNSA. The CDR3 has 16 amino acids. The V and J ends lost 1 base and 2 bases, in that order; junction bases with no gene match: 7.

This receptor was obtained from a woman under 40 in good health. J is TRBJ2-5 and V is TRBV7-2; 7 positions agree with TRBD2. The sample was blood. The CDR3 nucleotides are TGTGCCAGCAGCTTAGGATGGGGCGGGGGACAAGAGACCCAGTACTTC. Residues: CASSLGWGGGQETQYF. The full variable domain, completed using reference TRBV7-2 and TRBJ2-5, is GAGVSQSPSNKVTEKGKDVELRCDPISGHTALYWYRQSLGQGLEFLIYFQGNSAPDKSGLPSDRFSAERTGGSVSTLTIQRTQQEDSAVYLCASSLGWGGGQETQYFGPGTRLLVL.